This T cell receptor (beta chain) stems from a study of T cell changes during pregnancy in multiple sclerosis (dated by TCRdb to the late 2010s). A note on the overall study: The study looked at changes in the T cell repertoire across pregnancy in women with multiple sclerosis.

The germline V gene sets CDR1 to MDHEN and CDR2 to SYDVKM. Counted from cysteine to phenylalanine, this CDR3 has 11 amino acids. CDR3 DNA only is kept here, 33 bases in frame from base 1. Trimmed from V: 2 bases; trimmed from J: 12 bases; junction bases lacking a gene match: 2. Concerning this clone: Its cognate antigen has yet to be identified. Base qualities are not provided; no much larger clone lies one nucleotide away.

The library was prepared using the immunoSEQ multiplex PCR assay. Held by TCRdb, this immuneACCESS table contains in-frame sequences only and omits some clones. Under half of the omission traces to an unresolved V gene where checked; the cause of the rest is unknown. The sample has 37,000 or so clones on record, 91% of them singletons. Around 0.47% of the sample rests with the top ten. The origin of this receptor is a female donor in good health, enrolled as a control in a pregnancy study. Recombination connected TRBV28 to TRBJ1-1, with TRBD1 identical over 8 junction bases. The starting material was CD4+ T cells from peripheral blood mononuclear cells, obtained in the second trimester of pregnancy. The bases are TGTGCCAGCAGTTTAGGCAGGGGGCCTTTCTTT. Translated, this is CASSLGRGPFF. With the rest looked up from the reference TRBV28 and TRBJ1-1 genes rather than sequenced, the full variable domain is DVKVTQSSRYLVKRTGEKVFLECVQDMDHENMFWYRQDPGLGLRLIYFSYDVKMKEKGDIPEGYSVSREKKERFSLILESASTNQTSMYLCASSLGRGPFFGQGTRLTVV.